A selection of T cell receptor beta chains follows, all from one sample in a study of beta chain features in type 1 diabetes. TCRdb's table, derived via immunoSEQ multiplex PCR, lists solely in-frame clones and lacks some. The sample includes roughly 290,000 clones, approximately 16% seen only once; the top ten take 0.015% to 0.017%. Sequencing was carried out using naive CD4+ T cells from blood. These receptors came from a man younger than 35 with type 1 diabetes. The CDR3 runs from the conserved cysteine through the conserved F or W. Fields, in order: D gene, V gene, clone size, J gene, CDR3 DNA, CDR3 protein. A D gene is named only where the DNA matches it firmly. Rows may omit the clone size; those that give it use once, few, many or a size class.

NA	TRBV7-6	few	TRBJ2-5	TGTGCCAGCAGCCGCCCCCCCAGGGGCCGAGATCAAGAGACCCAGTACTTC	CASSRPPRGRDQETQYF
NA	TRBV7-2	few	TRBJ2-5	TGTGCCAGCAGCCAGGATGTCGAGACCCAGTACTTC	CASSQDVETQYF
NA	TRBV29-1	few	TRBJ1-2	TGCAGCGTTTTCAACACTAACTATGGCTACACCTTC	CSVFNTNYGYTF
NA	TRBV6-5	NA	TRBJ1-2	TGTGCCAGCAGGGGCCGGGGGGTGATCTATGGCTACACCTTC	CASRGRGVIYGYTF
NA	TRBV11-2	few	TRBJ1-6	TGTGCCAGCAGCATAGCCCCAATGGGGGCAGGCAATTCACCCCTCCACTTT	CASSIAPMGAGNSPLHF
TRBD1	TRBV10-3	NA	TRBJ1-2	TGTGCCATCAGTGGGGACAGGGGGCTTAACTATGGCTACACCTTC	CAISGDRGLNYGYTF
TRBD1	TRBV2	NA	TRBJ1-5	TGTGCCAGCAGTACCCGACAGGGTTGGAATCAGCCCCAGCATTTT	CASSTRQGWNQPQHF
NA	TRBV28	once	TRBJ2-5	TGTGCCAGCAGCGCCCTAGGGGGAGGGTGGGAGACCCAGTACTTC	CASSALGGGWETQYF
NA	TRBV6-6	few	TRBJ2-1	TGTGCCAGCAGCCGGCGGAATGAGCAGTTCTTC	CASSRRNEQFF
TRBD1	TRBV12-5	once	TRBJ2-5	TGTGCTAGTGGGACCACAGGGGAAGAGACCCAGTACTTC	CASGTTGEETQYF
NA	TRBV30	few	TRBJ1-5	TGTGCCTGGAGTCGAAGGTCGGCGGTTCAGCCCCAGCATTTT	CAWSRRSAVQPQHF
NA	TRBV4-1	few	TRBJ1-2	TGCGCCAGCAGCCTTCCCGGAGGGCGTCCCAATAGTGGCTACACCTTC	CASSLPGGRPNSGYTF
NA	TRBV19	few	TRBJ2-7	TGTGCCAGTAGTACGGACAACCACTACGAGCAGTACTTC	CASSTDNHYEQYF
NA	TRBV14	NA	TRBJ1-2	TGTGCCAGCAGCCAAGGAGGGAGTGACTATGGCTACACCTTC	CASSQGGSDYGYTF
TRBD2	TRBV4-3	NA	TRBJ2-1	TGCGCCAGCAGCCATGTTCCGGGGCGGGGGGGCTCCTACAATGAGCAGTTCTTC	CASSHVPGRGGSYNEQFF
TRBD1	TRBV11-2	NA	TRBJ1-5	TGTGCCAGCAGCCAGGGACAGGGGAGGAATCAGCCCCAGCATTTT	CASSQGQGRNQPQHF
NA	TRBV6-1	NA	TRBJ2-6	TGTGCCAGCAGTGTTCCAGGGACTTTTGGGGCCAACGTCCTGACTTTC	CASSVPGTFGANVLTF
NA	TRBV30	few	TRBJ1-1	TGTGCCTGGATGAGATGGGACAAGAACACTGAAGCTTTCTTT	CAWMRWDKNTEAFF
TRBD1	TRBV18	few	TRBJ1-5	TGTGCCAGCTCACCATGGGACAGGGGGGAACAACTAGGTCAGCCCCAGCATTTT	CASSPWDRGEQLGQPQHF
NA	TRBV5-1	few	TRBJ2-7	TGCGCCAGCAGCGGAGGGACTGGGCTCTACGAGCAGTACTTC	CASSGGTGLYEQYF
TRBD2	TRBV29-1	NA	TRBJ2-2	TGCAGCGTCTCCGGACTAGGGGACACCGGGGAGCTGTTTTTT	CSVSGLGDTGELFF
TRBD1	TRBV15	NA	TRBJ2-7	TGTGCCACCAGCGGCTACAGGGGGGCTGAGTCCTACGAGCAGTACTTC	CATSGYRGAESYEQYF
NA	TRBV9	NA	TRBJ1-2	TGTGCCAGCAGCGTAGAACAGAACTATGGCTACACCTTC	CASSVEQNYGYTF
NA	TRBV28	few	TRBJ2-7	TGTGCCAGCAGTTTGGTTTGGGGCACCCGGGCCCCCGAGCAGTACTTC	CASSLVWGTRAPEQYF
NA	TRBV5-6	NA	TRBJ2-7	TGTGCCAGCAGCTACGACAGGGAGCAGTACTTC	CASSYDREQYF
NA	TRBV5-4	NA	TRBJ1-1	TGTGCCAGCAGCCGGGACACCAGTTCCTGGTATAACACTGAAGCTTTCTTT	CASSRDTSSWYNTEAFF
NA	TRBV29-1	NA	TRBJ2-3	TGCAGCGTTGCGACTACTAGCACAGATACGCAGTATTTT	CSVATTSTDTQYF
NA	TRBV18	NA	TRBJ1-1	TGTGCCAGCTCACCCGGGCAAACAGGGGAAGCTTTCTTT	CASSPGQTGEAFF
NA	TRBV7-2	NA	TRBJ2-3	TGTGCCAGCACCCCCAGGACGAGAGGGACAGATACGCAGTATTTT	CASTPRTRGTDTQYF
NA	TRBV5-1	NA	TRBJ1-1	TGCGCCAGCAGCCCCACGGGTTCCGAAGCTTTCTTT	CASSPTGSEAFF
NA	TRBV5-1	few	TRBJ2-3	TGCGCCAGCAGCTGGTGGGGCACAGAAAGCACAGATACGCAGTATTTT	CASSWWGTESTDTQYF
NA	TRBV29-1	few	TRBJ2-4	TGCAGCGTTGTACCGGGGATCTACAAAAACATTCAGTACTTC	CSVVPGIYKNIQYF
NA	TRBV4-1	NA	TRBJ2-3	TGCGCCAGCAGCCAAACAGGTCGGACTAGAGGGGGAGATACGCAGTATTTT	CASSQTGRTRGGDTQYF
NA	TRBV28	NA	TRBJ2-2	TGTGCCAGCAGTTTACCGTTGCAGGCCGGGGAGCTGTTTTTT	CASSLPLQAGELFF
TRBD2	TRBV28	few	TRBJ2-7	TGTGCCAGCAGTTTATTCTCTAGCGGGAGGGCCGAGCAGTACTTC	CASSLFSSGRAEQYF
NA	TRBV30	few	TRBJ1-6	TGTGCCTGGAGTGTCGAACAGCCCATAAATTCACCCCTCCACTTT	CAWSVEQPINSPLHF
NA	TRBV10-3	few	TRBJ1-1	TGTGCCATCAGGGCAGGGTCGAACACTGAAGCTTTCTTT	CAIRAGSNTEAFF
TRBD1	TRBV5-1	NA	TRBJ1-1	TGCGCCAGCAGCTTGGAGCCGGGACAGGGGACTGAAGCTTTCTTT	CASSLEPGQGTEAFF
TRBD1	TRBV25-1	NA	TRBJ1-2	TGTGCCAGCAGTGTATTGACAGGGAGCGGCTACACCTTC	CASSVLTGSGYTF
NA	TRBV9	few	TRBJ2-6	TGTGCCAGCAGCCCTTGGGGGGGGAGAACCAGGGGCCCTGGGGCCAACGTCCTGACTTTC	CASSPWGGRTRGPGANVLTF
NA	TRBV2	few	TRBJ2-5	TGTGCCAGCATGCGGGTTCAAGAGACCCAGTACTTC	CASMRVQETQYF